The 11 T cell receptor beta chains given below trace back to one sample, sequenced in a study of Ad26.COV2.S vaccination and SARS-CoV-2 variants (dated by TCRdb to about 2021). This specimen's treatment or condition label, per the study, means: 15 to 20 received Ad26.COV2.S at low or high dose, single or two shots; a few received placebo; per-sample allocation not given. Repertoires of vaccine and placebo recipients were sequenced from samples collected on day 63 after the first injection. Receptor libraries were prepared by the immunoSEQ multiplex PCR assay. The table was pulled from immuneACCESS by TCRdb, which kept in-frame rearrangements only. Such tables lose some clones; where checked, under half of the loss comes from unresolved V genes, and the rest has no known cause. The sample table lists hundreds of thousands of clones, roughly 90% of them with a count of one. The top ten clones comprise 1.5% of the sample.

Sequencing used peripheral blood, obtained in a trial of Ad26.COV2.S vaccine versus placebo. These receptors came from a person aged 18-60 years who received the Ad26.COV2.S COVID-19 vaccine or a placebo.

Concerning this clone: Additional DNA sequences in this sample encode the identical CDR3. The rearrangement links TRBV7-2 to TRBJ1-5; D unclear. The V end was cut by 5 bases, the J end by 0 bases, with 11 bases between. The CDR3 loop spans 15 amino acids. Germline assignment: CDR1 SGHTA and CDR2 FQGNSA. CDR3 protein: CASSLDGNSNQPQHF. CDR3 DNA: TGTGCCAGCAGCCTAGACGGAAATAGCAATCAGCCCCAGCATTTT.

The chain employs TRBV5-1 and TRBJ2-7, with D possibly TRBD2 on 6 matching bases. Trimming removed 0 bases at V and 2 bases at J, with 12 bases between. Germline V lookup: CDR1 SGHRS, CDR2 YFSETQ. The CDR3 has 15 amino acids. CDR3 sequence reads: CASSLEGSGPYEQYF. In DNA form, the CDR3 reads TGCGCCAGCAGCTTGGAGGGTAGCGGTCCCTACGAGCAGTACTTC.

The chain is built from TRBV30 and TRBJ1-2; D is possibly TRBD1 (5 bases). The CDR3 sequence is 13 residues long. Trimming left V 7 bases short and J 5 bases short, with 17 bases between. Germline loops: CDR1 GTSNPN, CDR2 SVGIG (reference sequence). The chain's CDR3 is CASPAWGRYGYTF. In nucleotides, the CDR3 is TGTGCCTCACCGGCTTGGGGCCGATATGGCTACACCTTC.

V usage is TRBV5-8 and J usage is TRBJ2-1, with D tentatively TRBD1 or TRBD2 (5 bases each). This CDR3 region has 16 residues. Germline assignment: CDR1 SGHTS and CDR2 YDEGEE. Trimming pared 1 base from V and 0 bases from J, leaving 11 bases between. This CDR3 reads CASSLYGDPSYNEQFF. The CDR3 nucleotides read TGTGCCAGCAGCTTGTACGGGGACCCCTCCTACAATGAGCAGTTCTTC.

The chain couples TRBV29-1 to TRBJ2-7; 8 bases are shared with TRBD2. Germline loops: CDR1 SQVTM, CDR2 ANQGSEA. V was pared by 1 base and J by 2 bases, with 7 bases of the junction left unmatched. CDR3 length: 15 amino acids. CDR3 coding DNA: TGCAGCGTTGAAGTCACAGCGGGAGCTACCTACGAGCAGTACTTC. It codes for CSVEVTAGATYEQYF.

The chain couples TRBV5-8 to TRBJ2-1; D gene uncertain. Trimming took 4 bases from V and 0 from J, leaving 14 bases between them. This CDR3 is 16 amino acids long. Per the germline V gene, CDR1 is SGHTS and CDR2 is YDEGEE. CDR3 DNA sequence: TGTGCCAGCAGCCCCTACATCGACCGCTCCTACAATGAGCAGTTCTTC. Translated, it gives CASSPYIDRSYNEQFF.

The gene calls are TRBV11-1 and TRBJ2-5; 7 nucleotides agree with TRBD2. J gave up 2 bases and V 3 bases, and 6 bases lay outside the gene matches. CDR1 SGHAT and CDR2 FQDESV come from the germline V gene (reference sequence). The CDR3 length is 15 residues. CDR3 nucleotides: TGTGCCAGCAGCTTTCCAGCGGGGCTACAAGAGACCCAGTACTTC. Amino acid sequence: CASSFPAGLQETQYF.

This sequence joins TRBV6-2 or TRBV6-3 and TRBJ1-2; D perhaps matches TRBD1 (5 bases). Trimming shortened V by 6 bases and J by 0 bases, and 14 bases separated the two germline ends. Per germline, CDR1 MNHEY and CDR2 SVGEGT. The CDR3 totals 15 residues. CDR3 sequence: CASSPPGAANYGYTF. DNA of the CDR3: TGTGCCAGCAGCCCCCCCGGGGCCGCTAACTATGGCTACACCTTC.

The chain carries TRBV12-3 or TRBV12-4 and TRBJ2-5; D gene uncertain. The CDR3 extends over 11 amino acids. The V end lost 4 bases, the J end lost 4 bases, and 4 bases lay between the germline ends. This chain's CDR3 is CASSWLETQYF. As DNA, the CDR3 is TGTGCCAGCAGTTGGTTAGAGACCCAGTACTTC.

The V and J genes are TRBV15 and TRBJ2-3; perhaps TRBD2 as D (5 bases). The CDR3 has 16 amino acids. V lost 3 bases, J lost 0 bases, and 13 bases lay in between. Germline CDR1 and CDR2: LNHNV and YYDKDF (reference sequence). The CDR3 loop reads CATSSGLYSSTDTQYF. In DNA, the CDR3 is TGTGCCACCAGCAGTGGACTCTATTCTAGCACAGATACGCAGTATTTT.

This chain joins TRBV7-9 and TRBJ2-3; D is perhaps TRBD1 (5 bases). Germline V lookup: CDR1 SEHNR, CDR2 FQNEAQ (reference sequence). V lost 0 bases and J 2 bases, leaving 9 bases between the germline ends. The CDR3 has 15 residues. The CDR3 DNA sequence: TGTGCCAGCAGCTTAGCGGGGCCCAACACAGATACGCAGTATTTT. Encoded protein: CASSLAGPNTDTQYF.